The 5 T cell receptor beta chains below all came from one sample that was sequenced in a study of blood T cells in healthy people across ages. A second PCR, run for roughly 7 to 11 cycles, used a sample-barcoded 5' primer plus a J-beta primer mix. TCRdb processed the 5' RACE reads anew with MiXCR; each CDR3 protein has one entry. The sample consists of approximately 1.5 million distinct CDR3 sequences, under 55% of them appearing once. The sample comprised blood. All receptors derive from a woman aged 18-35 years in good health.

This sequence joins TRBV7-2 and TRBJ2-2, with a weak D call TRBD1 (6 bases). The CDR3 length is 13 residues. Germline CDR1 is SGHTA and CDR2 is FQGNSA. The V end was cut by 7 bases, the J end by 0 bases, with 6 bases between. For the CDR3, the DNA is TGTGCCAGCAACAGGGCGAACACCGGGGAGCTGTTTTTT. The encoded protein is CASNRANTGELFF.

V usage is TRBV9 and J usage is TRBJ2-5; no definite D call. The DNA end is a closer match to TRBJ2-7, so the J assignment may be wrong. The CDR3 is 13 residues long. CDR1 is SGDLS, CDR2 YYNGEE, per germline. The CDR3 DNA reads as TGTGCCAGCAGCCCTGGACCGATGCTCGAGCAGTACTTC. It translates to CASSPGPMLEQYF.

There are a few counts of this clonotype. CDR3 sequence (DNA): TGTGCCAGCAGTTACGGGAGAGGAAGGATCCGCTCTGGGGCCAACGTCCTGACTTTC. It yields the protein CASSYGRGRIRSGANVLTF. The genes are TRBV6-2 or TRBV6-3 and TRBJ2-6; perhaps TRBD2 as D (5 bases). The CDR3 totals 19 residues. V was clipped by 2 bases and J by 0 bases, with 17 bases between them. CDR1 is MNHEY, CDR2 SVGEGT, per germline.

This clonotype has at least ten counts. This chain connects TRBV12-3 or TRBV12-4 to TRBJ1-5; possibly TRBD1 for D (5 bases). This CDR3 is 14 amino acids long. V dropped 5 bases and J dropped 6 bases, with 14 bases sitting between them. The CDR3 protein is CASSLGGGGQPQHF. Written as DNA, the CDR3 is TGTGCCAGCAGTCTTGGGGGAGGCGGTCAGCCCCAGCATTTT.

The rearrangement joins TRBV25-1 to TRBJ1-5; D gene uncertain. The CDR3 has 13 residues. Germline CDR1 MGHDK, CDR2 SYGVNS. V was cut by 7 bases and J by 0 bases, with 7 bases left in between. For the CDR3, the DNA is TGTGCCAGCAAAGGAAATAGCAATCAGCCCCAGCATTTT. It encodes CASKGNSNQPQHF. The whole variable domain, remainder taken from reference TRBV25-1 and TRBJ1-5, is EADIYQTPRYLVIGTGKKITLECSQTMGHDKMYWYQQDPGMELHLIHYSYGVNSTEKGDLSSESTVSRIRTEHFPLTLESARPSHTSQYLCASKGNSNQPQHFGDGTRLSIL.